What follows are 28 T cell receptor beta chains derived from one specimen sequenced in a study of human CD8 memory T cell subsets (dated by TCRdb to the early 2020s). A Human TCR Profiling Kit was used to prepare UMI-labeled 5' RACE TCRbeta libraries. TCRdb reprocessed the reads and assigns one entry to each CDR3 protein sequence, leaving out DNA. The data table for this sample lists 9,000 to 13,000 distinct CDR3 sequences. In total, the top ten clones hold over 6.5% of the sample. Sequencing used CD8+ T cells from PBMCs. These receptors were obtained from a human donor in good health.

The V and J genes are TRBV7-2 and TRBJ2-5; there is no DNA to check the TCRdb D call of TRBD1. Germline V lookup: CDR1 SGHTA, CDR2 FQGNSA. This CDR3 is built from 16 residues. This CDR3 is CASSLRGQGGQETQYF.

The CDR3: CAISESTSGGVTDTQYF. This chain joins TRBV10-3 and TRBJ2-3; TCRdb's assignment of TRBD2 cannot be checked, as there is no DNA. Germline assignment: CDR1 ENHRY and CDR2 SYGVKD. The CDR3 is 17 amino acids.

Frequency places this clonotype as medium-sized. The rearrangement links TRBV7-9 to TRBJ2-7; TCRdb's D call of TRBD1 is untestable without DNA. The germline V gene encodes CDR1 SEHNR and CDR2 FQNEAQ (reference sequence). This CDR3 is 13 amino acids long. CDR3 in amino acids: CASSLGDSYEQYF.

The chain employs TRBV6-4 and TRBJ2-3; with no DNA, the TCRdb D assignment of TRBD2 cannot be verified. Germline-derived CDR1 and CDR2 are MRHNA and SNTAGT. The CDR3 spans 14 residues. CDR3 sequence reads: CASSRTSDTDTQYF.

The chain employs TRBV10-3 and TRBJ2-1; the D call of TRBD2 rests on TCRdb alone, since no DNA is present to check it. The CDR3 covers 12 residues. Germline V gene data show CDR1 as ENHRY and CDR2 as SYGVKD. The CDR3 is CAISGGTNEQFF.

The gene calls are TRBV10-3 and TRBJ1-1. The CDR3 runs 13 residues. Germline V lookup: CDR1 ENHRY, CDR2 SYGVKD. This CDR3 is CAISESGFTEAFF.

The chain combines TRBV7-9 with TRBJ2-7; TCRdb selects TRBD1, and the lack of DNA leaves this call unchecked. CDR3 length: 14 amino acids. Germline assignment: CDR1 SEHNR and CDR2 FQNEAQ (reference sequence). CDR3 protein: CASLGPLPSYEQYF.

This clonotype shows up as medium-sized by frequency. The CDR3 here is CASSWTGLADRETQYF. This chain joins TRBV11-2 and TRBJ2-5; with no DNA, the TCRdb D assignment of TRBD2 cannot be verified. The CDR3 extends over 16 amino acids. Per the germline V gene, CDR1 is SGHAT and CDR2 is FQNNGV.

The rearrangement joins TRBV7-8 to TRBJ1-6; TCRdb's D call of TRBD1 is untestable without DNA. Germline values: CDR1 SGHVS, CDR2 FQNEAQ. This CDR3 is 17 amino acids long. CDR3 in amino acids: CASSLRGQSSYNSPLHF.

The chain joins TRBV29-1 to TRBJ2-2. In germline, CDR1 is SQVTM, CDR2 ANQGSEA. The CDR3 is 13 amino acids. CDR3 region: CSVVEDNTGELFF.

The chain combines TRBV28 with TRBJ1-2; TCRdb outputs TRBD1, but without DNA this stays unchecked. The CDR3 spans 15 residues. Per the germline V gene, CDR1 is MDHEN and CDR2 is SYDVKM. The CDR3 protein is CASSLEWTGGGGYTF.

This clonotype is called medium-sized based on its frequency. This chain joins TRBV28 and TRBJ2-5; TCRdb's D call of TRBD1 is untestable without DNA. This CDR3 is built from 14 residues. Looked up from germline, CDR1 is MDHEN and CDR2 is SYDVKM. This CDR3 is CASSLGGTQETQYF.

Considering frequency, this clonotype is medium-sized. The chain links TRBV29-1 to TRBJ2-5. The CDR3 consists of 13 residues. The germline gives CDR1 SQVTM, CDR2 ANQGSEA. The CDR3 spells CSVEVGSSETQYF.

The rearrangement uses TRBV5-4 and TRBJ2-7; as DNA is missing, the TRBD2 call by TCRdb cannot be tested. The CDR3 is 15 amino acids. Germline V CDR1 and CDR2: SGHNT, YYREEE (reference sequence). Here the CDR3 reads CASSLESGGSYEQYF.

V is TRBV27 and J is TRBJ2-7; TCRdb's D call, TRBD2, is unchecked because there is no DNA. The CDR3 consists of 15 residues. From germline, CDR1 is MNHEY and CDR2 SMNVEV (reference sequence). The CDR3 loop is CASSPSGLPAYEQYF.

This chain links TRBV28 with TRBJ1-2; TCRdb's D call, TRBD1, is unchecked because there is no DNA. Germline-derived CDR1 and CDR2 are MDHEN and SYDVKM. This CDR3 is 18 amino acids long. The CDR3 protein is CASSPLSPGQGADYGYTF.

This chain links TRBV5-1 with TRBJ1-1; TCRdb indicates TRBD1, and absent DNA this call remains unverified. The CDR3 extends over 14 amino acids. Germline V gives CDR1 SGHRS, CDR2 YFSETQ. The chain's CDR3 is CASRYTGHSTEAFF.

The chain combines TRBV29-1 with TRBJ1-1; no DNA is available, so the TRBD1 call from TCRdb remains unchecked. From germline, CDR1 is SQVTM and CDR2 ANQGSEA. The CDR3 length is 13 residues. This CDR3 reads CSATGTSNTEAFF.

This clonotype is identified as medium-sized from frequency. This chain uses TRBV20-1 with TRBJ2-7. Germline V lookup: CDR1 DFQATT, CDR2 SNEGSKA (reference sequence). The CDR3 has 13 amino acids. The CDR3 protein is CSARQDGYYEQYF.

The chain employs TRBV28 and TRBJ1-5; the D gene TCRdb calls, TRBD1, cannot be checked with no DNA. CDR3 length: 21 amino acids. Per the germline V gene, CDR1 is MDHEN and CDR2 is SYDVKM. CDR3 in amino acids: CASSWTPGTGRFGYSNQPQHF.

CDR3: CATSEGYGNQPQHF. The chain couples TRBV24-1 to TRBJ1-5. The germline CDR1 and CDR2 sequences are KGHDR and SFDVKD. The CDR3 covers 14 residues.

The rearrangement links TRBV5-6 to TRBJ1-3; TCRdb outputs TRBD1, but without DNA this stays unchecked. This CDR3 comprises 17 residues. Germline CDR1 and CDR2: SGHDT and YYEEEE. The CDR3 here is CASSLWRRGFSGNTIYF. The whole variable domain, filled in from reference TRBV5-6 and TRBJ1-3, reads DAGVTQSPTHLIKTRGQQVTLRCSPKSGHDTVSWYQQALGQGPQFIFQYYEEEERQRGNFPDRFSGHQFPNYSSELNVNALLLGDSALYLCASSLWRRGFSGNTIYFGEGSWLTVV.

The CDR3 protein is CASSLTERISYEQYF. The J gene is TRBJ2-7, the V gene TRBV27. Germline V gene data show CDR1 as MNHEY and CDR2 as SMNVEV (reference sequence). The CDR3 is 15 amino acids.

The chain carries TRBV12-3 or TRBV12-4 and TRBJ2-3; TCRdb gives TRBD1 as the D gene, but with no DNA this cannot be confirmed. The CDR3 has 12 amino acids. The chain's CDR3 is CATRGAADTQYF.

The V call is TRBV12-3 or TRBV12-4, the J call TRBJ2-1; no DNA is available, so the TRBD2 call from TCRdb remains unchecked. The CDR3 totals 19 residues. This chain's CDR3 is CASSLLGTSGVSSYNEQFF.

The V gene is TRBV7-9, the J gene TRBJ2-7. The CDR3 consists of 13 residues. The V gene's germline CDR1 is SEHNR and CDR2 FQNEAQ (reference sequence). The CDR3: CASSLAGPYEQYF.

The chain joins TRBV25-1 to TRBJ2-7; checking the TCRdb D call of TRBD1 is not possible without DNA. The CDR3 runs 12 residues. CDR1 is MGHDK and CDR2 is SYGVNS in the germline V gene. Here the CDR3 reads CASSEGGFEQYF.

The chain couples TRBV7-9 to TRBJ1-1. This CDR3 is 14 amino acids long. Germline V CDR1 and CDR2: SEHNR, FQNEAQ (reference sequence). The CDR3 loop is CASSHPGGNTEAFF.